This TCR beta chain originates from a study of T-cell memory formation after mild COVID-19. Study information: TCR clusters were mostly confined to one donor each.

Regarding this clonotype: Antigen: not known.

Researchers used 5'RACE with constant-segment primers to make TCR alpha and TCR beta cDNA libraries that carry sample barcodes and UMIs. In TCRdb, the 5' RACE reads were re-called with MiXCR into one record per CDR3 protein. The sample has fewer than 500,000 distinct CDR3 sequences; more than 20% are singletons. Overall study results and limits: CD4+ contracting clones lay mainly in CM and EM, CD8+ ones in EMRA. Balance between CD4 and CD8 was seen in clones contracting day 15 to 85, and a CD4+ lean was seen in later expanders.

This CDR3 region has 12 residues. Between the trimmed V and J ends, which lost 7 bases and 6 bases, there was a span of 13 bases. The material sequenced was PBMCs or a T cell subset sorted from them (not recorded which). This TCR was recovered from an adult woman who had mild COVID-19 (a few samples of this study predate the infection). Cell type and time point are not known. The chain combines TRBV12-3 or TRBV12-4 with TRBJ2-7; tentative D call: TRBD1 (6 bases). CDR3: CASTPGGGEQYF. CDR3 in DNA: TGTGCCAGCACCCCTGGGGGCGGCGAGCAGTACTTC.